This T cell receptor (beta chain) was found in a study of blood T cell repertoires in COVID-19. The wider study: Samples of COVID-19 (acute and convalescent) were obtained from the United States, Italy and Spain. Nucleic acid was either cDNA or gDNA, and it came from T cells, B-cell-depleted T cells, or PBMCs.

Authors' data handling: Reference gene primer amplification yielded estimated nucleated cell counts. The repertoire was sequenced with immunoSEQ multiplex PCR; TCRdb's copy has only in-frame clones and lacks some. That table gives V, J and clone size, and the DNA gave D and trimming. The sample lists about 54,000 clones, 91% occurring once. This clone showed up just once. Germline CDR1 and CDR2: ENHRY and SYGVKD. V lost 4 bases, J lost 2 bases, and 7 bases lay in between. CDR3 length equals 13 residues. Sequencing input: peripheral blood. The clonotype comes from a woman in her sixties with active or convalescent COVID-19. The rearrangement joins TRBV10-3 to TRBJ2-3; perhaps TRBD1 as D (6 bases). In DNA, the CDR3 is TGTGCCATCAGTGGACAGGACACAGATACGCAGTATTTT. This sequence encodes CAISGQDTDTQYF.